The clone carrying this TCR beta chain was recorded once. Its antigen remains unknown. This sample is drawn from a study of OX40 agonist ivuxolimab in advanced cancers. Study-wide results and caveats: Partial responders at 0.1-3.0 mg/kg had among the lowest clonal expansion. More expanded clones were seen, on average, in CD8+ T cells than in CD4+.

Measured with immunoSEQ multiplex PCR; TCRdb has only the in-frame clones, and not every one. The sample has some 37,000 clones, 60% to 80% seen once. This clonotype was obtained from an adult with an advanced solid tumor such as melanoma, head and neck, liver or kidney cancer. The sample was CD4+ or CD8+ T cells sorted from blood, taken in a trial of the OX40 agonist ivuxolimab.

In DNA form, the CDR3 reads TGTGCCAGCAGCTTTGGCGGGAATACGGATGAGCAGTTCTTC. This codes for CASSFGGNTDEQFF. The chain joins TRBV5-4 to TRBJ2-1, with D possibly matching TRBD2 (6 bases). Germline CDR1 reads SGHNT; CDR2 reads YYREEE (reference sequence). The CDR3 length is 14 residues. Trimming shortened V by 2 bases and J by 8 bases, and 14 bases separated the two germline ends.